This paragraph reports one TCR beta chain. These data are taken from a study of blood T cell repertoires in COVID-19. Study as a whole: PBMCs, B-cell-depleted T cells, or T cells provided the cDNA or gDNA that made up the material.

Germline V lookup: CDR1 SGHRS, CDR2 YFSETQ. Trimming cost V 3 bases and J 6 bases, with 15 bases left between them. This CDR3 comprises 14 residues. Sequencing was performed with immunoSEQ multiplex PCR; in TCRdb, only in-frame clones are kept and a portion is missing. Of approximately 360,000 clones in the sample, around 89% were seen once. The chain joins TRBV5-1 to TRBJ1-2; TRBD1 is a possible D gene (5 bases). This sequence was found in a man between 18 and 29 years old with active or convalescent COVID-19. Sequencing was performed on peripheral blood. The CDR3 loop reads CASSSSGGVNGYTF. The CDR3 bases are TGCGCCAGCAGCTCCTCCGGGGGGGTTAATGGCTACACCTTC.